These 18 T cell receptor beta chains originate from one sample sequenced in a study of blood T cell repertoires in COVID-19. TCRdb's table, derived via immunoSEQ multiplex PCR, lists solely in-frame clones and lacks some. Seen here are over 200,000 clones, 80% to 90% observed once, and the top ten hold around 2%. Sequenced material: PBMCs or T cells enriched from blood (not recorded which). Receptors were obtained from a woman between 45 and 60 years old who had recovered from COVID-19.

The chain employs TRBV13 and TRBJ1-1, with D possibly being TRBD1 (6 bases). The germline CDR1 and CDR2 sequences are PRHDT and FYEKMQ (reference sequence). The CDR3 is made up of 12 amino acids. V lost 4 bases and J lost 8, with 11 bases in between. CDR3 sequence (DNA): TGTGCCAGCAGCTCAGACAGGCGGGAAGCTTTCTTT. Its translation: CASSSDRREAFF.

This clone has just one count. The gene calls are TRBV21-1 and TRBJ2-7; TRBD1, the D gene given by the table, was not confirmed from the DNA. TRBV21-1 is described as a pseudogene. This CDR3 comprises 16 residues. CDR3 region: CASSKGTGTGTVEQYF. DNA for the CDR3: TGTGCCAGCAGCAAAGGGACCGGGACAGGAACTGTCGAGCAGTACTTC.

The V and J genes are TRBV10-1 and TRBJ2-1, with 9 bases lining up with TRBD2. Losses at the gene ends were 6 bases for V and 3 bases for J; bases not matched to a gene: 9. The CDR3 consists of 16 residues. Germline V lookup: CDR1 WNHNN, CDR2 SYGVQD (reference sequence). CDR3 sequence (DNA): TGCGCCAGCAGCGCGGCTTCTAGCGGGGTCTACAATGAGCAGTTCTTC. Translated: CASSAASSGVYNEQFF.

The gene calls are TRBV7-8 and TRBJ2-1; 7 bases are shared with TRBD2. The germline V gene encodes CDR1 SGHVS and CDR2 FQNEAQ. The CDR3 contains 12 residues. V lost 5 bases to trimming and J lost 10 bases; unmatched junction nucleotides: 5. In nucleotides, the CDR3 is TGTGCCAGCAGCGCAGCGGGATTAGAGCAGTTCTTC. This sequence encodes CASSAAGLEQFF.

The chain uses TRBV5-1 and TRBJ2-2; 10 nucleotides match TRBD2. After removal of 1 base from V and 3 bases from J, the junction contained 9 bases not matched to a gene. The CDR3 covers 18 residues. CDR1 is SGHRS and CDR2 is YFSETQ in the germline V gene. The chain's CDR3 is CASSLRLAGAFDTGELFF. The CDR3 nucleotides read TGCGCCAGCAGCTTGCGGCTAGCGGGAGCCTTCGACACCGGGGAGCTGTTTTTT. The whole variable domain, remainder taken from reference TRBV5-1 and TRBJ2-2, is KAGVTQTPRYLIKTRGQQVTLSCSPISGHRSVSWYQQTPGQGLQFLFEYFSETQRNKGNFPGRFSGRQFSNSRSEMNVSTLELGDSALYLCASSLRLAGAFDTGELFFGEGSRLTVL.

The chain carries TRBV5-4 and TRBJ2-1; weak D call: TRBD1 (6 bases). V was cut by 4 bases and J by 5 bases, with 13 bases left in between. The CDR3 runs to 14 residues. Per the germline V gene, CDR1 is SGHNT and CDR2 is YYREEE (reference sequence). The CDR3 DNA is TGTGCCAGCAGCCCTGGGGGCCGAGACAATGAGCAGTTCTTC. It specifies CASSPGGRDNEQFF.

The V call is TRBV28, the J call TRBJ1-5; 8 bases agree with TRBD1. This CDR3 comprises 14 residues. With V trimmed by 6 bases and J by 7 bases, 8 bases remained unmatched. Germline assignment: CDR1 MDHEN and CDR2 SYDVKM. CDR3 sequence: CASSTGGYNQPQHF. CDR3 sequence (DNA): TGTGCCAGCAGCACAGGGGGATATAACCAGCCCCAGCATTTT.

The chain carries TRBV5-4 and TRBJ2-3, with 11 bases aligning to TRBD2. The CDR3 loop spans 18 amino acids. The V gene end was trimmed by 4 bases and the J gene end by 5 bases; junction bases not matched to a gene: 15. The germline gives CDR1 SGHNT, CDR2 YYREEE (reference sequence). The chain's CDR3 is CASSQKTSGRGRGDTQYF. The DNA for the CDR3 is TGTGCCAGCAGCCAAAAAACTAGCGGGAGAGGGCGGGGAGATACGCAGTATTTT.

This chain uses TRBV19 with TRBJ1-3; the match to TRBD1 covers 7 bases. The junction had 7 bases not matched to a gene; V was cut back by 8 bases and J by 0 bases. The germline gives CDR1 LNHDA, CDR2 SQIVND (reference sequence). The CDR3 has 15 amino acids. CDR3 protein: CASSQGPSSGNTIYF. The DNA of the CDR3 is TGTGCCAGTTCACAGGGGCCCAGCTCTGGAAACACCATATATTTT.

The rearrangement joins TRBV2 to TRBJ1-6; D not certain. The CDR3 consists of 15 residues. Trimming cost V 0 bases and J 6 bases, with 9 bases left between them. Germline CDR1 reads SNHLY; CDR2 reads FYNNEI. CDR3 residues: CASSEAWASNSPLHF. The CDR3 nucleotides are TGTGCCAGCAGTGAAGCGTGGGCTTCTAATTCACCCCTCCACTTT.

The V call is TRBV7-3, the J call TRBJ2-1, with 7 bases lining up with TRBD1. Trimming cost V 5 bases and J 6 bases; bases outside gene matches: 7. The CDR3 has 14 amino acids. Germline V gene data show CDR1 as SGHTA and CDR2 as FQGTGA. CDR3 DNA: TGTGCCAGCAGCCCCGGGACAGTTTCCAATGAGCAGTTCTTC. This translates into CASSPGTVSNEQFF.

V usage is TRBV27 and J usage is TRBJ2-7, with TRBD1 matching over 8 bases. Germline trimming cut 5 bases from V and 2 bases from J; bases unmatched to any gene: 8. The CDR3 has 15 amino acids. CDR1 MNHEY and CDR2 SMNVEV come from the germline V gene (reference sequence). Here the CDR3 DNA reads TGTGCCAGCAGTACAGATCCGGGACAGGCCTACGAGCAGTACTTC. Protein: CASSTDPGQAYEQYF.

J is TRBJ2-5 and V is TRBV2; TRBD2 matches at 8 bases. The length of the CDR3 is 13 residues. V trimming: 2 bases; J trimming: 8 bases; junction bases outside the gene matches: 4. Germline V lookup: CDR1 SNHLY, CDR2 FYNNEI. The chain's CDR3 is CASSEREGRTQYF. CDR3 in DNA: TGTGCCAGCAGTGAACGGGAGGGGCGCACCCAGTACTTC.

The chain is built from TRBV27 and TRBJ2-2; 8 nucleotides match TRBD1. This CDR3 is built from 15 residues. The germline V gene encodes CDR1 MNHEY and CDR2 SMNVEV (reference sequence). V lost 5 bases, J lost 3 bases, and 5 bases stayed unmatched. CDR3 bases: TGTGCCAGCAGTATGGACAGGGCCTACACCGGGGAGCTGTTTTTT. Encoded protein: CASSMDRAYTGELFF.

The chain uses TRBV5-1 and TRBJ2-1, with 10 bases that match TRBD1. The CDR3 is made up of 17 amino acids. V trimming: 2 bases; J trimming: 6 bases; junction bases outside the gene matches: 11. Germline V CDR1 and CDR2: SGHRS, YFSETQ. The CDR3 loop is CASSFMIGTGAANEQFF. CDR3 coding DNA: TGCGCCAGCAGCTTTATGATCGGGACAGGGGCGGCCAATGAGCAGTTCTTC.

The genes are TRBV6-4 and TRBJ1-2; 11 bases map to TRBD1. The CDR3 has 15 residues. Per germline, CDR1 MRHNA and CDR2 SNTAGT. The J segment lost 2 bases and the V segment lost 4 bases, leaving 3 bases of the junction unmatched. CDR3 nucleotides: TGTGCCAGCAGTGGGACAGGGGGCGCGAACTATGGCTACACCTTC. This codes for CASSGTGGANYGYTF.

V is TRBV6-6 and J is TRBJ1-5, with D possibly TRBD1 on 5 matching bases. The V and J ends lost 2 bases and 4 bases respectively, with 12 bases between them. The CDR3 contains 15 residues. The germline V gene encodes CDR1 MNHNY and CDR2 SVGAGI (reference sequence). CDR3 protein: CASSYGAGPNQPQHF. In DNA, the CDR3 is TGTGCCAGCAGTTACGGGGCAGGACCGAATCAGCCCCAGCATTTT.

The rearrangement joins TRBV18 to TRBJ2-1; the D is unclear. V lost 0 bases and J 1 base, leaving 4 bases between the germline ends. Looked up from germline, CDR1 is KGHSH and CDR2 is LQKENI. This CDR3 is 14 amino acids long. The CDR3 reads CASSPPLSYNEQFF. In nucleotides, the CDR3 is TGTGCCAGCTCACCACCGTTATCCTACAATGAGCAGTTCTTC.